One sample yielded the 5 T cell receptor beta chains listed below, sequenced in a study of radiotherapy plus CTLA-4 blockade in lung cancer. Sequencing used immunoSEQ multiplex PCR; TCRdb keeps in-frame clones, though not all of them. The sample holds 40,000 to 50,000 clones, 80% to 85% seen once. The specimen comprised peripheral blood, sampled from a patient treated with radiotherapy plus ipilimumab. The receptor source for this set is a human donor with non-small cell lung cancer who had stable disease on radiotherapy plus ipilimumab.

The chain is built from TRBV28 and TRBJ2-1; no reliable D call. V was pared by 1 base and J by 0 bases, with 13 bases between. Germline assignment: CDR1 MDHEN and CDR2 SYDVKM. This CDR3 is 17 amino acids long. Here the CDR3 DNA reads TGTGCCAGCAGTTTATTCCCGAGCGAGAGCTCCTACAATGAGCAGTTCTTC. Its protein product is CASSLFPSESSYNEQFF.

The CDR3 nucleotides are TGTGCCAGCAGGGGTTGGGCATACGAGCAGTACTTC. Its protein is CASRGWAYEQYF. The chain recombines TRBV28 with TRBJ2-7; no reliable D call. The CDR3 sequence is 12 residues long. Deletions cut 6 bases from V and 4 bases from J, with 10 bases between. Per germline, CDR1 MDHEN and CDR2 SYDVKM.

The chain carries TRBV10-2 and TRBJ2-3; 9 positions match TRBD2. This CDR3 is built from 15 residues. The germline CDR1 and CDR2 sequences are WSHSY and SAAADI. J lost 4 bases, V lost 4 bases, and 6 bases had no gene match. The DNA for the CDR3 is TGCGCCAGCAGTGGCCAGCGGGAGGTGCCAGATACGCAGTATTTT. Protein sequence: CASSGQREVPDTQYF.

The J gene is TRBJ1-1, the V gene TRBV12-5; 7 nucleotides align to TRBD1. CDR3 length equals 12 residues. The V gene end was trimmed by 6 bases and the J gene end by 3 bases; junction bases not matched to a gene: 1. CDR1 is LGHNT and CDR2 is FRNRAP in the germline V gene. Here the CDR3 DNA reads TGTGCTAGTGGCAGGGGGGACACTGAAGCTTTCTTT. It is translated as CASGRGDTEAFF.

This chain connects TRBV6-5 to TRBJ2-7; 10 bases align to TRBD2. V gave up 2 bases and J gave up 2 bases; unmatched junction bases: 3. Germline V CDR1 and CDR2: MNHEY, SVGAGI. CDR3 length: 15 amino acids. This CDR3 reads CASSYGLAGAYEQYF. In DNA form, the CDR3 reads TGTGCCAGCAGTTACGGCCTAGCGGGAGCCTACGAGCAGTACTTC.